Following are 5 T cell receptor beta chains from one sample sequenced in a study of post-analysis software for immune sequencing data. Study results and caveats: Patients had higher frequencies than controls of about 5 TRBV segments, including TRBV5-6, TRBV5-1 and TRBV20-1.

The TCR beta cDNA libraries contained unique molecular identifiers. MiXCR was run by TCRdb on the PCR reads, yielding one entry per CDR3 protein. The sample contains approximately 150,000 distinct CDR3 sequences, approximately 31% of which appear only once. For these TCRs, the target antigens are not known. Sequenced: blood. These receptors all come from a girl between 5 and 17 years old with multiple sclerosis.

CDR3: CASSFETGKYQETQYF. CDR3 nucleotides: TGTGCCAGCAGTTTTGAGACGGGGAAGTACCAAGAGACCCAGTACTTC. The V call is TRBV12-3 or TRBV12-4, the J call TRBJ2-5, with D maybe TRBD2 (5 bases). Trimming left V 3 bases short and J 0 bases short, with 14 bases between. This CDR3 is 16 amino acids long.

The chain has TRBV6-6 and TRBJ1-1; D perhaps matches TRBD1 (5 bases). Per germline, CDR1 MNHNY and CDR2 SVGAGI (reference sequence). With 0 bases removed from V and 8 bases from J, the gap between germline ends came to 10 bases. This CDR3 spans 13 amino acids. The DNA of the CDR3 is TGTGCCAGCAGTTACTCGGGGGGATTGGAAGCTTTCTTT. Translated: CASSYSGGLEAFF.

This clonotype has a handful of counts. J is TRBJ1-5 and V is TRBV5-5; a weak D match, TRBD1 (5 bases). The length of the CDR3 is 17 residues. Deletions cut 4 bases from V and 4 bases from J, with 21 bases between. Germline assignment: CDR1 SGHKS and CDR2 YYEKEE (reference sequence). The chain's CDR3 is CASSPYMGGYGNQPQHF. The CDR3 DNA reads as TGTGCCAGCAGCCCGTACATGGGGGGTTATGGGAATCAGCCCCAGCATTTT.

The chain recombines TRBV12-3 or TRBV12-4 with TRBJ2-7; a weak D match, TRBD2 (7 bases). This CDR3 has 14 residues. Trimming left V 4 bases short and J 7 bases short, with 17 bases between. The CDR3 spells CASSSGGGGGEQYF. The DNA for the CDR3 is TGTGCCAGCAGTTCCGGTGGAGGGGGGGGAGAGCAGTACTTC.

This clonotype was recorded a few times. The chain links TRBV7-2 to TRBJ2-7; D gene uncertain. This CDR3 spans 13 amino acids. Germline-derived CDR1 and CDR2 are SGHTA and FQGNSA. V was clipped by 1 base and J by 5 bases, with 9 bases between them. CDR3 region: CASSLVDRDEQYF. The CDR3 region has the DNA TGTGCCAGCAGCTTAGTTGATAGGGACGAGCAGTACTTC. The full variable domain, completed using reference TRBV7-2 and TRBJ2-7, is GAGVSQSPSNKVTEKGKDVELRCDPISGHTALYWYRQSLGQGLEFLIYFQGNSAPDKSGLPSDRFSAERTGGSVSTLTIQRTQQEDSAVYLCASSLVDRDEQYFGPGTRLTVT.